This TCR beta chain stems from a study of cytomegalovirus exposure and HLA in healthy donors. The germline CDR1 and CDR2 sequences are SGHDT and YYEEEE. This CDR3 region has 15 residues. Unmatched junction bases numbered 5, after V lost 0 bases and J lost 7 bases. With 60 Vbeta and 13 Jbeta primers, the PCR was carried out. Some clones are missing from TCRdb's copy, which holds only in-frame ones; the method was immunoSEQ multiplex PCR. Of about 150,000 clones listed, roughly 79% are singletons. The V call is TRBV5-6, the J call TRBJ2-2; 8 bases are a match to TRBD1. This clonotype originated in a man aged 18 to 30 in good health and CMV-seronegative. The sequenced sample consisted of PBMCs. This CDR3 reads CASSLAGQGIGELFF. The CDR3, as DNA: TGTGCCAGCAGCTTGGCCGGACAGGGTATCGGGGAGCTGTTTTTT.